The rows below give T cell receptor beta chains drawn from one sample of a study of regulatory T cells in long-lasting Graves disease. TCRdb independently ran MiXCR on the multiplex PCR reads; one entry per CDR3 protein. This sample has 450,000 to 500,000 distinct CDR3 sequences, with about a sixth found just once. These data are also associated with another study on T cells in Graves' hyperthyroidism and ophthalmopathy.

Material: peripheral blood mononuclear cells (PBMCs), obtained at new diagnosis, from a patient treated with antithyroid drugs. These receptors all stem from a middle-aged man with Graves disease. Each CDR3 is given with its conserved first and last residue. Each record gives: CDR3 length, D gene, V gene, J gene, clone size, CDR3 DNA, CDR3 protein. The D gene is left open where the match is weak. Clone sizes are given selectively: once, few, many, or a class where the clone is expanded.

>13|-|TRBV6-1|TRBJ2-2|-
TGTGCCAGCAGTGCCTTGGCAGGCGGGGAGCTGTTTTTT
CASSALAGGELFF
>14|-|TRBV5-4|TRBJ2-5|once
TGTGCCAGCAGCTTCGGGACCTTAGCAGAGACCCAGTACTTC
CASSFGTLAETQYF
>16|TRBD2|TRBV5-1|TRBJ2-3|many
TGCGCCAGCACCCAAAGAGCGGGAGGCAGCACAGATACGCAGTATTTT
CASTQRAGGSTDTQYF
>11|TRBD1|TRBV12-3/TRBV12-4|TRBJ2-7|few
TGTGCCAGCAGTTCTGGACAGGGGCAGTACTTC
CASSSGQGQYF
>12|-|TRBV24-1|TRBJ1-1|-
TGTGCCACCAGTGATTTGGGGGCTGAAGCTTTCTTT
CATSDLGAEAFF
>11|-|TRBV28|TRBJ1-2|few
TGTGCCAGCGGCCGAGGGGATGGCTACACCTTC
CASGRGDGYTF
>22|TRBD2|TRBV9|TRBJ2-5|-
TGTGCCAGATCCGAAGATCAGGGGGTAGCGGGAGGGCATACCGGGGGTCAGGAGACCCAGTACTTC
CARSEDQGVAGGHTGGQETQYF
>13|-|TRBV6-4|TRBJ2-5|many
TGTGCCAGCAGTGAGGACAGAGAAGAGACCCAGTACTTC
CASSEDREETQYF
>15|TRBD1|TRBV30|TRBJ2-1|many
TGTGCCTACCTTCCGTCCCGGGACAGGGGCGGTGAGCAGTTCTTC
CAYLPSRDRGGEQFF
>18|-|TRBV12-3/TRBV12-4|TRBJ2-5|many
TGTGCCAGCAGTTGGGAGTCCCGGGCCTCCCCTCCCGAGGGGACCCAGTACTTC
CASSWESRASPPEGTQYF
>14|TRBD1|TRBV5-1|TRBJ2-5|many
TGCGCCAGCAGCGTAAATACAGGGGTGGAGACCCAGTACTTC
CASSVNTGVETQYF
>16|TRBD2|TRBV7-9|TRBJ2-7|few
TGTGCCAGCAGCCCCAGACTAGCCCAGTATTCCTACGAGCAGTACTTC
CASSPRLAQYSYEQYF
>15|-|TRBV6-1|TRBJ2-2|-
TGTGCCAGCAGTGAATTGCTAATGAACACCGGGGAGCTGTTTTTT
CASSELLMNTGELFF
>17|TRBD1|TRBV6-5|TRBJ2-7|-
TGTGCCAGCAGTTACTTTTCGGGGTCCAGGGGGCGATACGGGCAGTACTTC
CASSYFSGSRGRYGQYF
>13|TRBD2|TRBV3-1|TRBJ2-7|many
TGTGCCAGCAGCCTAGCGGGGGCGCGTGAGCAGTACTTC
CASSLAGAREQYF
>13|TRBD2|TRBV10-3|TRBJ2-1|-
TGTGCCATCAATAATGTGACTAGCGGCGAGCAGTTCTTC
CAINNVTSGEQFF
>19|TRBD2|TRBV7-9|TRBJ2-2|few
TGTGCCAGCAGCCCACCTTTGACTAGCGGGAGGATGAACACCGGGGAGCTGTTTTTT
CASSPPLTSGRMNTGELFF
>16|TRBD2|TRBV10-3|TRBJ2-5|many
TGTGCCATCAGTGAGTCGACTAGCGGGAGAGAAGAGACCCAGTACTTC
CAISESTSGREETQYF
>15|TRBD1|TRBV10-2|TRBJ2-7|many
TGCGCCAGCACCTACACACAGGGGCCAGCGACCGAGCAGTACTTC
CASTYTQGPATEQYF
>15|TRBD1|TRBV2|TRBJ2-7|many
TGTGCCAGCAGGCCAGGACAGGGGCGGTTCTACGAGCAGTACTTC
CASRPGQGRFYEQYF
>14|-|TRBV11-3|TRBJ1-2|many
TGTGCCAGCAGTCCCCGGGACGCTAACTATGGCTACACCTTC
CASSPRDANYGYTF
>13|TRBD1|TRBV7-3|TRBJ2-1|many
TGTGCCAGCAGCCCCCAAGGGACAGATGAGCAGTTCTTC
CASSPQGTDEQFF
>13|-|TRBV7-9|TRBJ2-3|many
TGTGCCAGCAGCCCCCCCCCCTCAGATACGCAGTATTTT
CASSPPPSDTQYF
>14|-|TRBV7-2|TRBJ2-7|many
TGTGCCAGCAGCTTAGTCAGGGGTTCCTACGAGCAGTACTTC
CASSLVRGSYEQYF
>14|-|TRBV5-1|TRBJ2-3|-
TGCGCCAGCAGCTTGGGGCTTATCACAGATACGCAGTATTTT
CASSLGLITDTQYF
>13|-|TRBV28|TRBJ2-3|-
TGTGCCAGATCCGGGACTCTCGCAGATACGCAGTATTTT
CARSGTLADTQYF
>15|TRBD1|TRBV5-1|TRBJ1-4|-
TGCGCCAGCAGCCAAAGGACAGGGGTTCACGAAAAACTGTTTTTT
CASSQRTGVHEKLFF